This T cell receptor (beta chain) stems from a study of blood T cell repertoires in COVID-19. V was clipped by 7 bases and J by 2 bases, with 17 bases between them. The CDR3 has 16 amino acids. Germline V CDR1 and CDR2: KGHDR, SFDVKD. Original processing methods: Amplification of reference gene primers provided the estimated nucleated cell counts. TCRdb's copy holds only in-frame clones and misses some; the assay was immunoSEQ multiplex PCR. The V and J calls and the clone size are those of that table, but D and trimming were determined from the DNA. The sample comprises 12,000 to 15,000 clones, approximately 87% of which are singletons, and about 18% rests with the top ten.

V gene TRBV24-1 combines with J gene TRBJ1-5; possibly TRBD1 for D (5 bases). The clonotype comes from a man aged 35 to 55 with active or convalescent COVID-19. The sequenced material came from peripheral blood. The CDR3 region is CATSLGGSGGNQPQHF. The DNA for the CDR3 is TGTGCCACCAGCTTGGGGGGGTCCGGGGGCAATCAGCCCCAGCATTTT.